This record covers a single TCR beta chain. Its cognate antigen is unknown. RNA extraction was followed by reverse transcription into cDNA, which acted as the sequencing template. Sequencing used immunoSEQ multiplex PCR; TCRdb keeps in-frame clones, though not all of them. The sample has roughly 100,000 clones, more than 75% seen once. The data stem from a study of CD8+ T cells in alopecia areata. Study at large: Scoring of severity for treated patients was based on percentage of affected scalp area. Broader study findings: Across lesional scalp, and particularly alopecia totalis/universalis, clonality surpassed that of normal scalp.

Treatment meaning: oral pan-JAK inhibitor, 5-10 mg twice daily. Germline CDR1 and CDR2: MNHEY and SMNVEV (reference sequence). V was cut by 8 bases and J by 4 bases, with 20 bases left in between. This CDR3 contains 15 residues. This rearrangement joins TRBV27 to TRBJ1-1; possible D gene TRBD1, 6 bases. The receptor was isolated from a human donor with alopecia areata. The sample here was CD8+ T cells sorted from blood, taken at approximately week 31, from a patient treated with tofacitinib. The chain's CDR3 is CASSPPQGLGTEAFF. The CDR3 bases are TGTGCCAGCTCCCCCCCTCAGGGGCTGGGCACTGAAGCTTTCTTT.